This T cell receptor beta chain was sequenced for a study of technical replicates of blood from a handful of donors. Sequenced by immunoSEQ multiplex PCR; TCRdb stores in-frame clones only, minus some. The sample lists fewer than 90,000 clones, about nine tenths occurring once. The TCR was taken from a human donor in good health. Source material: T cells isolated from PBMCs.

CDR3 region: CASSFSGAKDTQYF. In DNA, the CDR3 is TGTGCCAGCAGTTTTAGTGGGGCTAAAGATACGCAGTATTTT. The V and J genes are TRBV28 and TRBJ2-3; maybe TRBD1 (5 bases). The CDR3 totals 14 residues. Trimming shortened V by 3 bases and J by 5 bases, and 12 bases separated the two germline ends. Germline assignment: CDR1 MDHEN and CDR2 SYDVKM.